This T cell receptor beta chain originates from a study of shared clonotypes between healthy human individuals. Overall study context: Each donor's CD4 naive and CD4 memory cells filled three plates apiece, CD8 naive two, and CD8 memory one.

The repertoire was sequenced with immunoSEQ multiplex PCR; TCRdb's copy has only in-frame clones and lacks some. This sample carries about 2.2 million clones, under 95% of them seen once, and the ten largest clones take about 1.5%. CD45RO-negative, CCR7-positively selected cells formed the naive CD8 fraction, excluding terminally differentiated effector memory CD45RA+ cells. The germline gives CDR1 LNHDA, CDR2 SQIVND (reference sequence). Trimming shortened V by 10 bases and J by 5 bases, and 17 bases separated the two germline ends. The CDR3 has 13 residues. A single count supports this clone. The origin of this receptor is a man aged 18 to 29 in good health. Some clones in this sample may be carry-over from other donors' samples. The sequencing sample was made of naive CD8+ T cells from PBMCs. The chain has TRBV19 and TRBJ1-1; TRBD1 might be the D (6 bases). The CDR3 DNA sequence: TGTGCCACCCGACAGGCTCGGTGGACTGAAGCTTTCTTT. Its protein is CATRQARWTEAFF.